These 22 T cell receptor beta chains were all obtained from the same sample, sequenced in a study of T cells in Graves' hyperthyroidism and ophthalmopathy. There were TCR beta CDR3 regions amplified from RNA transcripts. The HTBI primer set drove a first-round RT-PCR of the TCR CDR3. TCRdb passed the multiplex PCR reads through MiXCR, listing each CDR3 protein once. Of around 560,000 distinct CDR3 sequences in the sample, approximately 15% were seen once. The material sequenced was blood. The receptor set was obtained from a woman aged 18-29 years with Graves' hyperthyroidism.

This clonotype was observed a few times. The CDR3 region has the DNA TGCGCCAGCAGCCAAGACAATGGGAACACTGAAGCTTTCTTT. Its translation is CASSQDNGNTEAFF. The chain joins TRBV4-3 to TRBJ1-1, with unresolved D. Trimming took 0 bases from V and 1 from J, leaving 6 bases between them. This CDR3 comprises 14 residues. Germline CDR1 LGHNA, CDR2 YSLEER.

This clonotype occurred a few times. This chain connects TRBV3-1 to TRBJ1-4; tentatively, D is TRBD1 (6 bases). Germline V gene data show CDR1 as LGHDT and CDR2 as YNNKEL (reference sequence). The length of the CDR3 is 14 residues. V lost 3 bases and J 7 bases, leaving 12 bases between the germline ends. The CDR3 region is CASSQAGAREKLFF. CDR3 DNA: TGTGCCAGCAGCCAGGCAGGGGCTCGTGAAAAACTGTTTTTT.

The CDR3 protein is CASSEAQRETGELFF. Here the CDR3 DNA reads TGTGCCAGCAGTGAAGCCCAGCGGGAGACCGGGGAGCTGTTTTTT. This chain connects TRBV6-1 to TRBJ2-2; 8 nucleotides line up with TRBD2. The V and J ends lost 0 bases and 5 bases, in that order; junction bases with no gene match: 2. Germline CDR1 reads MNHNS; CDR2 reads SASEGT. The CDR3 is made up of 15 amino acids.

Only a few counts were recorded for this clonotype. This rearrangement joins TRBV10-3 to TRBJ1-1; TRBD1 might be the D (5 bases). The V end was cut by 3 bases, the J end by 1 base, with 15 bases between. CDR3 length equals 16 residues. The germline V gene has CDR1 ENHRY and CDR2 SYGVKD. The CDR3 loop reads CAISDPGLGTNTEAFF. CDR3 nucleotide sequence: TGTGCCATCAGTGACCCAGGGTTAGGGACGAACACTGAAGCTTTCTTT.

This clonotype was picked up a small number of times. This chain uses TRBV5-1 with TRBJ1-2; 7 bases fit TRBD1. The V gene's germline CDR1 is SGHRS and CDR2 YFSETQ. After removal of 2 bases from V and 2 bases from J, the junction contained 18 bases not matched to a gene. This CDR3 is built from 19 residues. The CDR3 DNA reads as TGCGCCAGCAGCTTCATATTTCAATCAAGGGGGCGCTGGAACTATGGCTACACCTTC. This sequence encodes CASSFIFQSRGRWNYGYTF.

There are a few counts of this clonotype. The chain employs TRBV30 and TRBJ2-4, with unresolved D. This CDR3 contains 11 residues. Germline V lookup: CDR1 GTSNPN, CDR2 SVGIG (reference sequence). The CDR3 DNA sequence: TGTGCAGGCCAATCGGGCAACATTCAGTACTTC. Amino acid sequence: CAGQSGNIQYF. The entire variable domain, with the rest obtained from reference TRBV30 and TRBJ2-4, is as follows: SQTIHQWPATLVQPVGSPLSLECTVEGTSNPNLYWYRQAAGRGLQLLFYSVGIGQISSEVPQNLSASRPQDRQFILSSKKLLLSDSGFYLCAGQSGNIQYFGAGTRLSVL.

This clonotype was picked up many times. V gene TRBV6-2 or TRBV6-3 combines with J gene TRBJ2-1; D is unclear. Germline CDR1 and CDR2: MNHEY and SVGEGT. This CDR3 comprises 13 residues. V lost 5 bases to trimming and J lost 7 bases, with 12 bases between them. CDR3: CASSPEETNEQFF. The DNA of the CDR3 is TGTGCCAGCAGTCCCGAGGAGACGAATGAGCAGTTCTTC.

This clonotype was observed at least ten times. The rearrangement links TRBV15 to TRBJ1-6; TRBD1 agrees at 7 bases. J gave up 6 bases and V 4 bases, and 3 bases lay outside the gene matches. The CDR3 consists of 14 residues. Per germline, CDR1 LNHNV and CDR2 YYDKDF (reference sequence). The CDR3 loop is CATSIRDSNSPLHF. CDR3 DNA sequence: TGTGCCACCAGCATCCGGGACAGTAATTCACCCCTCCACTTT.

The chain is built from TRBV29-1 and TRBJ1-1; TRBD1 matches 7 bases. Germline-derived CDR1 and CDR2 are SQVTM and ANQGSEA. The CDR3 sequence is 16 residues long. The V and J ends lost 6 bases and 0 bases, in that order; junction bases with no gene match: 13. Written as DNA, the CDR3 is TGCAGCGTAGCAGGGGGGGATTCTGACATGAACACTGAAGCTTTCTTT. Translating it yields CSVAGGDSDMNTEAFF.

This clonotype came up a few times. This chain uses TRBV27 with TRBJ2-3; maybe TRBD1 (6 bases). V was shortened by 5 bases and J by 0 bases, with 15 bases between the two germline ends. CDR3 length: 16 residues. Germline assignment: CDR1 MNHEY and CDR2 SMNVEV (reference sequence). For the CDR3, the DNA is TGTGCCAGCAGTGACGACAGGAAGACTAGCACAGATACGCAGTATTTT. Translating it yields CASSDDRKTSTDTQYF.

This clonotype was recorded at least ten times. This sequence joins TRBV7-2 and TRBJ2-3; the match to TRBD1 covers 7 bases. The CDR3 consists of 16 residues. Per germline, CDR1 SGHTA and CDR2 FQGNSA. Losses at the gene ends were 1 base for V and 0 bases for J; bases not matched to a gene: 4. The CDR3 DNA reads TGTGCCAGCAGCTTAGGAGTCAGGGGGAGCACAGATACGCAGTATTTT. The encoded protein is CASSLGVRGSTDTQYF.

The gene calls are TRBV3-1 and TRBJ1-1; D is perhaps TRBD1 (5 bases). Germline V gene data show CDR1 as LGHDT and CDR2 as YNNKEL (reference sequence). The CDR3 covers 14 residues. Trimming shortened V by 2 bases and J by 1 base, and 8 bases separated the two germline ends. The CDR3 DNA is TGTGCCAGCAGCCAAATGGGGGGGAACACTGAAGCTTTCTTT. Translating gives CASSQMGGNTEAFF.

This clonotype was seen only a few times. This chain links TRBV2 with TRBJ2-1; TRBD2 agrees at 10 bases. J lost 3 bases, V lost 6 bases, and 2 bases had no gene match. CDR3 length: 14 residues. The germline V gene encodes CDR1 SNHLY and CDR2 FYNNEI. CDR3 sequence: CASRVAGGYNEQFF. For the CDR3, the DNA is TGTGCCAGCAGGGTAGCGGGGGGCTACAATGAGCAGTTCTTC.

A few counts support this clonotype. This rearrangement joins TRBV7-9 to TRBJ2-5; D is perhaps TRBD1 (6 bases). Germline V lookup: CDR1 SEHNR, CDR2 FQNEAQ (reference sequence). V was pared by 1 base and J by 3 bases, with 9 bases between. There are 14 residues in the CDR3. The CDR3 DNA is TGTGCCAGCAGCTTAGTTCGGACAGAAGAGACCCAGTACTTC. As protein: CASSLVRTEETQYF. The full variable domain, rest sourced from reference TRBV7-9 and TRBJ2-5, is DTGVSQNPRHKITKRGQNVTFRCDPISEHNRLYWYRQTLGQGPEFLTYFQNEAQLEKSRLLSDRFSAERPKGSFSTLEIQRTEQGDSAMYLCASSLVRTEETQYFGPGTRLLVL.

The sample holds many counts of this clonotype. The genes are TRBV27 and TRBJ2-5, with TRBD1 matching over 7 bases. Germline-derived CDR1 and CDR2 are MNHEY and SMNVEV (reference sequence). The CDR3 consists of 16 residues. After removal of 2 bases from V and 5 bases from J, the junction contained 11 bases not matched to a gene. CDR3 sequence (DNA): TGTGCCAGCAGTTTAATCGCGAAGGGGGCGAGGGAGACCCAGTACTTC. It translates to CASSLIAKGARETQYF.

This chain uses TRBV4-1 with TRBJ1-2; D gene unclear. The CDR3 has 18 residues. Germline values: CDR1 MGHRA, CDR2 YSYEKL. V was cut by 3 bases and J by 7 bases, with 27 bases left in between. CDR3 DNA sequence: TGCGCCAGCAGCCAGAGAACCCGCAGCGAGGGCCCTTCTTCTGGCTACACCTTC. Its translation is CASSQRTRSEGPSSGYTF.

This clonotype appeared many times. This rearrangement joins TRBV3-1 to TRBJ1-1; D remains unclear. This CDR3 is built from 13 residues. V was shortened by 7 bases and J by 5 bases, with 14 bases between the two germline ends. Germline V gene data show CDR1 as LGHDT and CDR2 as YNNKEL (reference sequence). The CDR3 sequence is CASKGRRETEAFF. The DNA of the CDR3 is TGTGCCAGCAAGGGAAGACGGGAGACTGAAGCTTTCTTT.

V usage is TRBV6-1 and J usage is TRBJ2-3, with unresolved D. The CDR3 runs to 15 residues. V was pared by 5 bases and J by 0 bases, with 12 bases between. CDR1 is MNHNS, CDR2 SASEGT, per germline. In DNA, the CDR3 is TGTGCCAGCAGTTCCCTCTTGGGGAGCACAGATACGCAGTATTTT. Protein product: CASSSLLGSTDTQYF.

This clonotype has a handful of counts. The chain couples TRBV20-1 to TRBJ2-3; no clear D gene. CDR1 DFQATT and CDR2 SNEGSKA come from the germline V gene (reference sequence). Trimming removed 4 bases at V and 1 base at J, with 12 bases between. This CDR3 comprises 14 residues. The CDR3 here is CSAKVGLGTDTQYF. In DNA form, the CDR3 reads TGCAGTGCTAAGGTGGGCCTGGGCACAGATACGCAGTATTTT.

This clonotype was detected many times. The chain carries TRBV20-1 and TRBJ2-7; no firm D call. V dropped 3 bases and J dropped 3 bases, with 12 bases sitting between them. The CDR3 is 13 amino acids. Germline-derived CDR1 and CDR2 are DFQATT and SNEGSKA (reference sequence). CDR3 loop: CSASPGRIYEQYF. The DNA for the CDR3 is TGCAGTGCTAGTCCAGGCCGGATCTACGAGCAGTACTTC.

The chain has TRBV15 and TRBJ1-1, with D perhaps TRBD1 (6 bases). From germline, CDR1 is LNHNV and CDR2 YYDKDF (reference sequence). CDR3 length: 14 residues. Trimming pared 3 bases from V and 0 bases from J, leaving 8 bases between. This chain's CDR3 is CATSRGALNTEAFF. CDR3 nucleotides: TGTGCCACCAGCAGGGGGGCCCTGAACACTGAAGCTTTCTTT.

This chain joins TRBV6-1 and TRBJ2-1, with D tentatively TRBD1 or TRBD2 (6 bases each). CDR1 is MNHNS and CDR2 is SASEGT in the germline V gene. Trimming left V 7 bases short and J 0 bases short, with 13 bases between. This CDR3 is 15 amino acids long. CDR3: CASTPRGASYNEQFF. The CDR3 nucleotides are TGTGCCAGCACGCCGAGGGGGGCCTCCTACAATGAGCAGTTCTTC.